These T cell receptor beta chains were read from a single sample in a study of lymphopenia after photon versus proton radiotherapy. Data came from immunoSEQ multiplex PCR; TCRdb stores just in-frame clones and leaves some out. The sample yields tens of thousands of clones, around nine tenths seen once. The sample in question was peripheral blood, obtained from a patient treated with photon-based radiotherapy. These receptors were collected from a woman aged 50 to 65 with cholangiocarcinoma. Both conserved end residues are part of each CDR3. D genes are given only for firm matches. Size is omitted from some rows. Given values are once, few, many or a class for expanded clones.

j_call,v_call,d_call,clone_size,cdr3_aa,cdr3_nt
TRBJ1-1,TRBV5-5,-,-,CASSLEEGTEAFF,TGTGCCAGCAGCTTGGAGGAGGGGACTGAAGCTTTCTTT
TRBJ2-3,TRBV5-6,-,once,CASSLFGTDTQYF,TGTGCCAGCAGCTTGTTTGGCACAGATACGCAGTATTTT
TRBJ2-7,TRBV2,-,-,CASTRTYTAYEQYF,TGTGCCAGCACCAGGACATATACGGCCTACGAGCAGTACTTC
TRBJ2-1,TRBV4-1,-,-,CASRGLGRRNEQFF,TGCGCCAGCAGGGGACTTGGCCGTAGGAATGAGCAGTTCTTC
TRBJ2-7,TRBV6-6,-,-,CASSYEVGVPYEQYF,TGTGCCAGCAGTTACGAGGTGGGCGTCCCCTACGAGCAGTACTTC
TRBJ2-5,TRBV5-1,-,-,CASSLSTLETQYF,TGCGCCAGCAGCTTGTCGACTCTGGAGACCCAGTACTTC
TRBJ1-3,TRBV4-1,-,-,CASSQQVHSQVSGNTIYF,TGCGCCAGCAGCCAACAAGTCCACAGCCAAGTCTCTGGAAACACCATATATTTT
TRBJ2-4,TRBV6-1,-,-,CASSDRALGGETERNIQYF,TGTGCCAGCAGTGATAGGGCCCTGGGGGGCGAGACAGAACGAAACATTCAGTACTTC
TRBJ2-1,TRBV18,-,few,CASSPPSAGASYNEQFF,TGTGCCAGCTCCCCCCCCTCGGCGGGGGCGTCCTACAATGAGCAGTTCTTC
TRBJ1-2,TRBV11-2,-,-,CASSWLRGWGYGYTF,TGTGCCAGCAGCTGGCTCAGGGGTTGGGGGTATGGCTACACCTTC
TRBJ2-7,TRBV6-6,TRBD1,once,CASSYDRDTYEQYF,TGTGCCAGCAGCTATGACAGGGACACCTACGAGCAGTACTTC
TRBJ1-1,TRBV9,-,-,CASSHVAGTEAFF,TGTGCCAGCAGCCACGTCGCGGGCACTGAAGCTTTCTTT
TRBJ1-2,TRBV21-1,-,-,CASGPAGDGGSQRRLSYGYTF,TGTGCCAGCGGGCCGGCGGGGGATGGCGGAAGTCAAAGACGGCTGTCGTACGGCTACACCTTC
TRBJ1-2,TRBV4-1,-,-,CASSHPRGRDNYGYTF,TGCGCCAGCAGCCATCCCCGGGGCAGGGACAACTATGGCTACACCTTC
TRBJ1-3,TRBV7-9,-,-,CASSFSNSGNTIYF,TGTGCCAGCAGCTTCTCCAACTCTGGAAACACCATATATTTT
TRBJ2-1,TRBV7-2,TRBD2,-,CASSLRSGGANEQFF,TGTGCCAGCAGCTTACGTAGCGGGGGGGCAAATGAGCAGTTCTTC
TRBJ1-5,TRBV27,-,-,CASSLSGTEVRHF,TGTGCCAGCAGTTTATCGGGGACTGAGGTTCGGCATTTT